The source of this T cell receptor beta chain is a study of early T cells in non-severe SARS-CoV-2 infection. Turning to the study itself: Chains stayed unpaired after sequencing of bulk RNA from unsorted whole blood.

V shed 3 bases and J 4 bases; nucleotides not matched to a gene: 11. The CDR3 is made up of 16 amino acids. Germline loops: CDR1 SGDLS, CDR2 YYNGEE. A few counts support this clonotype. Attachment of unique molecular identifiers to individual cDNA molecules was performed. TCRdb itself ran the 5' RACE reads through MiXCR, one entry per CDR3 protein. This repertoire shows some 52,000 distinct CDR3 sequences, around 8% found once; its top ten account for approximately 8.8%. This TCR derives from an adult who was a healthcare worker with PCR-confirmed SARS-CoV-2 infection or an uninfected control (not recorded which). The specimen was whole blood. V usage is TRBV9 and J usage is TRBJ1-2; 8 bases agree with TRBD1. Here the CDR3 DNA reads TGTGCCAGCAGCGCCGGACAGGGACTTTTTCCCTATGGCTACACCTTC. The encoded protein is CASSAGQGLFPYGYTF.